A single sample is the source of the 29 T cell receptor beta chains below, sequenced in a study of shared clonotypes between healthy human individuals. Sequencing was performed with immunoSEQ multiplex PCR; in TCRdb, only in-frame clones are kept and a portion is missing. The table shows about 530,000 clones, with approximately 95% occurring only once. The sample taken for sequencing was naive CD4+ T cells sorted from blood. Subset: CD45RA+ positively selected. The source is a woman aged 30 to 39 in good health.

The gene calls are TRBV18 and TRBJ2-6, with a tentative D call TRBD1 (5 bases). Trimming took off 5 bases at V and 5 bases at J, with 34 bases between the two ends. Germline CDR1 KGHSH, CDR2 LQKENI. The CDR3 runs 22 residues. The CDR3 region has the DNA TGTGCCAGCTCAGTCCATGAGGACATTTACAAAGTCGTACAAAGTCGGGCCAACGTCCTGACTTTC. Its protein product is CASSVHEDIYKVVQSRANVLTF.

The gene calls are TRBV27 and TRBJ2-7, with a possible D match to TRBD1 (5 bases). The germline V and J ends were trimmed by 4 bases and 2 bases, with 15 bases remaining between them. CDR3 length equals 15 residues. The V gene's germline CDR1 is MNHEY and CDR2 SMNVEV (reference sequence). The CDR3: CASSSPGKKTYEQYF. The CDR3 DNA reads TGTGCCAGCAGTTCACCAGGGAAAAAAACCTACGAGCAGTACTTC.

The genes are TRBV5-6 and TRBJ1-6; 8 positions match TRBD1. The ends lost 2 bases at V and 10 bases at J; junction bases unmatched: 8. CDR1 and CDR2 from the germline V gene are SGHDT and YYEEEE. The CDR3 is 15 amino acids. Here the CDR3 DNA reads TGTGCCAGCAGCTTTCAGGGGGCCGGGACATCACCCCTCCACTTT. Translated: CASSFQGAGTSPLHF. The entire variable domain, with the rest obtained from reference TRBV5-6 and TRBJ1-6, is as follows: DAGVTQSPTHLIKTRGQQVTLRCSPKSGHDTVSWYQQALGQGPQFIFQYYEEEERQRGNFPDRFSGHQFPNYSSELNVNALLLGDSALYLCASSFQGAGTSPLHFGNGTRLTVT.

The rearrangement uses TRBV28 and TRBJ1-6; no reliable D call. V was pared by 6 bases and J by 7 bases, with 7 bases between. Germline CDR1 MDHEN, CDR2 SYDVKM. The CDR3 totals 12 residues. DNA for the CDR3: TGTGCCAGCAGCACCTCGAATTCACCCCTCCACTTT. Protein sequence: CASSTSNSPLHF. Based on the CDR3 plus reference TRBV28 and TRBJ1-6, the full variable domain is DVKVTQSSRYLVKRTGEKVFLECVQDMDHENMFWYRQDPGLGLRLIYFSYDVKMKEKGDIPEGYSVSREKKERFSLILESASTNQTSMYLCASSTSNSPLHFGNGTRLTVT.

The chain recombines TRBV7-9 with TRBJ2-1, with D hard to call. This CDR3 is built from 12 residues. Germline CDR1 reads SEHNR; CDR2 reads FQNEAQ (reference sequence). Trimming cost V 3 bases and J 8 bases, with 8 bases left between them. CDR3 protein: CASSFGSDEQFF. Here the CDR3 DNA reads TGTGCCAGCAGCTTTGGGTCTGATGAGCAGTTCTTC.

The rearrangement uses TRBV19 and TRBJ2-5, with D perhaps assigned TRBD1 or TRBD2 (5 bases each). The better agreement between TRBJ2-7 and the DNA end casts doubt on the J call. Germline lookup yields CDR1 LNHDA and CDR2 SQIVND (reference sequence). The CDR3 runs 14 residues. The CDR3 DNA sequence: TGTGCCAGTAGTATGACCGGGACCTCCTACGAGCAGTACTTC. Protein sequence: CASSMTGTSYEQYF.

The gene calls are TRBV6-1 and TRBJ1-2; no clear D gene. Trimming shortened V by 2 bases and J by 7 bases, and 11 bases separated the two germline ends. Germline V gene data show CDR1 as MNHNS and CDR2 as SASEGT. CDR3 length: 13 amino acids. In DNA form, the CDR3 reads TGTGCCAGCAGTGAATCGTTACCTGGTGGCTACACCTTC. Residues: CASSESLPGGYTF.

CDR3 DNA sequence: TGCGCCAGCAGCTTGGTTAGCGGGAGCTCCTCCTACGAGCAGTACTTC. Protein sequence: CASSLVSGSSSYEQYF. The J gene is TRBJ2-7, the V gene TRBV5-1, with 9 bases matching TRBD2. Unmatched junction bases numbered 4, after V lost 0 bases and J lost 0 bases. This CDR3 is built from 16 residues. CDR1 and CDR2 (germline): SGHRS, YFSETQ.

For the CDR3, the DNA is TGTGCCAGCTCACCACGCGAACGGAGCTCTGGAAACACCATATATTTT. It encodes CASSPRERSSGNTIYF. The chain employs TRBV18 and TRBJ1-3; no reliable D call. The CDR3 runs to 16 residues. The V and J ends lost 1 base and 0 bases respectively, with 10 bases between them. Germline V gene sequence: CDR1 KGHSH, CDR2 LQKENI.

This rearrangement joins TRBV11-2 to TRBJ1-2, with no clear D. Looked up from germline, CDR1 is SGHAT and CDR2 is FQNNGV. This CDR3 is built from 12 residues. Trimming stripped 2 bases from V and 4 bases from J, with 5 bases between. The CDR3 loop is CASSLTGYGYTF. Here the CDR3 DNA reads TGTGCCAGCAGCTTAACGGGCTATGGCTACACCTTC.

This chain joins TRBV30 and TRBJ2-6; D is perhaps TRBD1 (6 bases). With 1 base removed from V and 4 bases from J, the gap between germline ends came to 20 bases. CDR3 length equals 18 residues. Looked up from germline, CDR1 is GTSNPN and CDR2 is SVGIG (reference sequence). The CDR3, as DNA: TGTGCCTGGAGTGGACCAGGGGTCCAGACTCTGGGGGCCAACGTCCTGACTTTC. Protein sequence: CAWSGPGVQTLGANVLTF.

The rearrangement uses TRBV19 and TRBJ2-5; unclear D gene. The CDR3 has 15 amino acids. Germline V lookup: CDR1 LNHDA, CDR2 SQIVND (reference sequence). The germline V and J ends were trimmed by 5 bases and 5 bases, with 18 bases remaining between them. This chain's CDR3 is CASSPRTGTEETQYF. In nucleotides, the CDR3 is TGTGCCAGTAGTCCCCGGACCGGTACGGAGGAGACCCAGTACTTC.

The V and J genes are TRBV5-1 and TRBJ1-1, with D perhaps matching TRBD1 (6 bases). V lost 0 bases, J lost 13 bases, and 19 bases lay in between. The CDR3 runs to 14 residues. CDR1 and CDR2 from the germline V gene are SGHRS and YFSETQ. The CDR3 region is CASSLEGGTWGIFF. In DNA form, the CDR3 reads TGCGCCAGCAGCTTGGAAGGAGGGACATGGGGAATTTTCTTT.

This clone was counted a single time. This chain joins TRBV28 and TRBJ2-3; D might be TRBD1 or TRBD2, each matching 5 bases. Germline V gives CDR1 MDHEN, CDR2 SYDVKM. The CDR3 covers 17 residues. The V and J ends lost 1 base and 1 base respectively, with 15 bases between them. The CDR3 is CASSLFGRVGGTDTQYF. The CDR3 nucleotides are TGTGCCAGCAGTTTATTCGGGCGGGTAGGGGGCACAGATACGCAGTATTTT.

The chain links TRBV11-3 to TRBJ1-1; 7 bases align to TRBD1. The CDR3 covers 15 residues. The germline V gene encodes CDR1 SGHNT and CDR2 YENEEA. V dropped 5 bases and J dropped 3; count of bases not matched to a gene: 9. Written as DNA, the CDR3 is TGTGCCAGCAGCGCAACCCTGACAGGGTACACTGAAGCTTTCTTT. Translation: CASSATLTGYTEAFF. Full variable domain (missing parts from reference TRBV11-3 and TRBJ1-1): EAGVVQSPRYKIIEKKQPVAFWCNPISGHNTLYWYLQNLGQGPELLIRYENEEAVDDSQLPKDRFSAERLKGVDSTLKIQPAELGDSAVYLCASSATLTGYTEAFFGQGTRLTVV.

As DNA, the CDR3 is TGTGCCAGCACCTCGACGGGGGTCGATGGCTACACCTTC. It translates to CASTSTGVDGYTF. V gene TRBV27 combines with J gene TRBJ1-2; D is possibly TRBD1 (5 bases). The germline V gene has CDR1 MNHEY and CDR2 SMNVEV (reference sequence). Trimming pared 7 bases from V and 6 bases from J, leaving 15 bases between. The length of the CDR3 is 13 residues.

V and J are TRBV4-1 and TRBJ1-5; the D gene is possibly TRBD1 (5 bases). The length of the CDR3 is 17 residues. The V gene's germline CDR1 is MGHRA and CDR2 YSYEKL. Trimming removed 3 bases at V and 4 bases at J, with 19 bases between. The CDR3 nucleotides read TGCGCCAGCAGCCATCCCGGGACCGGGCAAAGAAATCAGCCCCAGCATTTT. Its protein is CASSHPGTGQRNQPQHF.

The chain combines TRBV28 with TRBJ2-3; tentative D call: TRBD2 (6 bases). CDR1 is MDHEN and CDR2 is SYDVKM in the germline V gene. Trimming took off 3 bases at V and 1 base at J, with 11 bases between the two ends. The CDR3 contains 15 residues. This CDR3 reads CASSFPSGGTDTQYF. The CDR3 nucleotides are TGTGCCAGCAGTTTTCCTTCGGGGGGCACAGATACGCAGTATTTT.

The V gene is TRBV6-5, the J gene TRBJ1-6, with a weak D call TRBD1 (5 bases). V lost 3 bases and J lost 9, with 12 bases in between. The CDR3 loop spans 14 amino acids. CDR1 MNHEY and CDR2 SVGAGI come from the germline V gene. The CDR3 protein is CASSYRERGSPLHF. CDR3 coding DNA: TGTGCCAGCAGTTATAGGGAAAGGGGTTCACCCCTCCACTTT.

This clone appeared once. This chain joins TRBV5-1 and TRBJ1-1; no clear D. Germline CDR1 is SGHRS and CDR2 is YFSETQ. The CDR3 has 13 amino acids. Trimming took off 6 bases at V and 5 bases at J, with 14 bases between the two ends. CDR3 sequence: CASKAVMRTEAFF. As DNA, the CDR3 is TGCGCCAGCAAGGCCGTGATGAGAACTGAAGCTTTCTTT.

The chain employs TRBV7-9 and TRBJ2-7, with TRBD1 identical over 11 bases. The CDR3 is 17 amino acids. The J segment lost 7 bases and the V segment lost 1 base, leaving 12 bases of the junction unmatched. CDR1 and CDR2 (germline): SEHNR, FQNEAQ (reference sequence). The CDR3: CASSLVWDRGAAGEQYF. The CDR3 coding sequence is TGTGCCAGCAGCTTAGTGTGGGACAGGGGGGCTGCTGGTGAGCAGTACTTC.

This sequence joins TRBV5-6 and TRBJ1-2; D perhaps matches TRBD1 (6 bases). The CDR3 has 16 amino acids. Germline CDR1 is SGHDT and CDR2 is YYEEEE. Trimming cost V 4 bases and J 2 bases, with 18 bases left between them. In nucleotides, the CDR3 is TGTGCCAGCAGCCCTGAGGGGGGACGGCGAAACTATGGCTACACCTTC. It yields the protein CASSPEGGRRNYGYTF.

The J gene is TRBJ1-2, the V gene TRBV7-9; no reliable D call. Germline assignment: CDR1 SEHNR and CDR2 FQNEAQ (reference sequence). V lost 3 bases, J lost 6 bases, and 2 bases lay in between. The CDR3 extends over 10 amino acids. The CDR3 DNA reads TGTGCCAGCAGCTTTGATGGCTACACCTTC. Protein product: CASSFDGYTF.

V gene TRBV9 combines with J gene TRBJ2-5; 7 positions match TRBD2. Germline V CDR1 and CDR2: SGDLS, YYNGEE. V lost 3 bases, J lost 5 bases, and 4 bases stayed unmatched. CDR3 size: 13 residues. CDR3 residues: CASSAGEGETQYF. The DNA for the CDR3 is TGTGCCAGCAGCGCCGGGGAGGGGGAGACCCAGTACTTC.

This rearrangement joins TRBV11-2 to TRBJ2-7; 9 bases line up with TRBD2. The CDR3 is 17 amino acids. Germline V gene lookup returns CDR1 SGHAT and CDR2 FQNNGV. With V trimmed by 6 bases and J by 4 bases, 16 bases remained unmatched. Here the CDR3 DNA reads TGTGCCAGCAGACGGGTAGCGGGAGTCATGGAGGGGTACGAGCAGTACTTC. It encodes CASRRVAGVMEGYEQYF.

The chain joins TRBV30 to TRBJ2-5; D possibly matches TRBD1 or TRBD2 (5 bases each). Deletions cut 1 base from V and 5 bases from J, with 11 bases between. Looked up from germline, CDR1 is GTSNPN and CDR2 is SVGIG (reference sequence). CDR3 length equals 13 residues. The CDR3 sequence is CAWSGPGRETQYF. The CDR3 nucleotides are TGTGCCTGGAGTGGACCGGGGCGGGAGACCCAGTACTTC.

The chain is built from TRBV29-1 and TRBJ2-1, with 7 bases matching TRBD2. The CDR3 sequence is 16 residues long. The V segment lost 5 bases and the J segment 0 bases; nucleotides outside the gene matches: 10. Germline V lookup: CDR1 SQVTM, CDR2 ANQGSEA. The DNA for the CDR3 is TGCAGCGTTATCTCTAGCGGAGAAAGCTCCTACAATGAGCAGTTCTTC. Protein sequence: CSVISSGESSYNEQFF.

The table lists this clone with a count of one. V gene TRBV6-5 combines with J gene TRBJ1-5; D gene uncertain. Germline CDR1 and CDR2: MNHEY and SVGAGI. The CDR3 spans 12 residues. The V and J ends lost 4 bases and 3 bases respectively, with 4 bases between them. CDR3 residues: CASSSINQPQHF. The CDR3 region has the DNA TGTGCCAGCAGTTCGATCAATCAGCCCCAGCATTTT.

The rearrangement links TRBV18 to TRBJ2-2; 7 bases map to TRBD2. Germline V gene data show CDR1 as KGHSH and CDR2 as LQKENI. Trimming at V came to 6 bases and at J to 6 bases, leaving 10 bases not matched to a gene. CDR3 size: 15 residues. The CDR3 bases are TGTGCCAGCTCCCTCTCGCAGGCGGGAGCCGGGGAGCTGTTTTTT. It yields the protein CASSLSQAGAGELFF.